These T cell receptor beta chains were read from a single sample in a study of T cells in Graves' hyperthyroidism and ophthalmopathy. Using its own MiXCR run on the multiplex PCR reads, TCRdb lists one record per CDR3 protein. The sample consists of some 740,000 distinct CDR3 sequences, approximately 14% of them appearing once. The specimen was blood. The receptors stem from a woman aged 18-35 years with Graves' hyperthyroidism. The CDR3 runs from the conserved cysteine through the conserved F or W. A D gene is named only where the DNA matches it firmly. Clone sizes are given selectively: once, few, many, or a class where the clone is expanded.

many	.	TRBV7-9	TRBJ2-1	TGTGCCAGCAGCACCAGTCCCGGGACGGGGTACAATGAGCAGTTCTTC	CASSTSPGTGYNEQFF
.	.	TRBV2	TRBJ2-3	TGTGCCAGCAGTGAAGCGCTTCGGCGCAGGACCACCGCCCAAGATACGCAGTATTTT	CASSEALRRRTTAQDTQYF
many	.	TRBV11-2	TRBJ2-5	TGTGCCAGCAGCGCCGGGGGAGGGGGCACGGAGACCCAGTACTTC	CASSAGGGGTETQYF
few	.	TRBV19	TRBJ1-5	TGTGCCAGTAGTATCCACCGCGGGGGTCAGCCCCAGCATTTT	CASSIHRGGQPQHF
.	TRBD2	TRBV7-2	TRBJ2-7	TGTACCAGCAGCTTAGCAGTAGCGGGACCCTACGAGCAGTACTTC	CTSSLAVAGPYEQYF
.	.	TRBV2	TRBJ2-1	TGTGCCAGCAGTGAAGGCGGACTCGACTTTTCCTACGATGAGCAGTTCTTC	CASSEGGLDFSYDEQFF
.	.	TRBV28	TRBJ2-3	TGTGCCAGCAGCCCGTACCGGGAGAGCACAGATACGCAGTATTTT	CASSPYRESTDTQYF
.	TRBD2	TRBV7-9	TRBJ2-7	TGTGCCAGCAGCTTAGTACTAGCGGGAGTGTACTACAAGCAGTACTTC	CASSLVLAGVYYKQYF
few	.	TRBV5-1	TRBJ2-3	TGCGCCAGCAGCTTCCCTCGGGCGTCAGATACGCAGTATTTT	CASSFPRASDTQYF
.	.	TRBV7-3	TRBJ2-2	TGTGCCAGCAGCCAGCTTCTTACCGGGGAGCTGTTTTTT	CASSQLLTGELFF
few	.	TRBV19	TRBJ1-1	TGTGCCAGTAGTATAGTCCTCAGGGCGGAGGAGGATGAAGCTTTCTTT	CASSIVLRAEEDEAFF
.	.	TRBV6-1	TRBJ1-1	TGTGCCAGCAGTTGGACGGCCGAAGCTTTCTTT	CASSWTAEAFF
many	TRBD1	TRBV9	TRBJ2-7	TGTGCCAGCAGCGCCCCTTTGGGACAGGGGGCAGGGGAGCAGTACTTC	CASSAPLGQGAGEQYF
many	TRBD2	TRBV7-8	TRBJ2-1	TGTGCCAGCAGCTTACGGACTAGCGGGAGGTTCAATGAGCAGTTCTTC	CASSLRTSGRFNEQFF
many	TRBD1	TRBV11-2	TRBJ2-6	TGTGCCAGCAGCTACGAAGTCCAGGGGGCGCCCTCTGGGGCCAACGTCCTGACTTTC	CASSYEVQGAPSGANVLTF
many	.	TRBV2	TRBJ2-5	TGTGCCAGCAGGGCGACAGAGACCCAGTACTTC	CASRATETQYF
many	TRBD2	TRBV7-2	TRBJ2-1	TGTGCCAGCAGCTTAGTCGCTAGCGGATACAATGAGCAGTTCTTC	CASSLVASGYNEQFF
many	.	TRBV7-9	TRBJ2-7	TGTGCCAGCAGCCCCGGGACCCCCGGCGAGCAGTACTTC	CASSPGTPGEQYF
.	TRBD2	TRBV29-1	TRBJ2-7	TGCAGCGTTGAACTAACTAGCGGGAGGAACTACGAGCAGTACTTC	CSVELTSGRNYEQYF
few	TRBD2	TRBV6-2/TRBV6-3	TRBJ2-1	TGTGCCAGCCAAGGACTAGCGGGAGGATATGAGCAGTTCTTC	CASQGLAGGYEQFF
few	TRBD2	TRBV7-6	TRBJ2-2	TGTGCCAGCAGCTTAATAAGCGGGAAGAACACCGGGGAGCTGTTTTTT	CASSLISGKNTGELFF
few	TRBD2	TRBV27	TRBJ2-1	TGTGCCAGTCACGGGACTAGCGGGAGTTTTTACAATGAGCAGTTCTTC	CASHGTSGSFYNEQFF
many	.	TRBV7-9	TRBJ2-7	TGTGCCAGCAGCTTAGTGTTGGGTGACGGGGGCTACGAGCAGTACTTC	CASSLVLGDGGYEQYF
.	.	TRBV4-3	TRBJ1-4	TGCGCCAGCAGCCACCTGAACAGGGCAACTAATGAAAAACTGTTTTTT	CASSHLNRATNEKLFF
few	.	TRBV19	TRBJ1-2	TGTGCCAGTAGTATGGGCCCCAATTTGGAAGCCTATGGCTACACCTTC	CASSMGPNLEAYGYTF
many	TRBD1	TRBV10-3	TRBJ2-3	TGTGCCATCAGGCCGGGACAGGGGGCAACAGATACGCAGTATTTT	CAIRPGQGATDTQYF
few	.	TRBV20-1	TRBJ1-6	TGCAGTGCTAGAGGCACGGGGGGCCTTGATAATTCACCCCTCCACTTT	CSARGTGGLDNSPLHF
many	.	TRBV2	TRBJ2-7	TGTGCCAGCAGGTACACCTACGAGCAGTACTTC	CASRYTYEQYF
few	TRBD2	TRBV30	TRBJ2-4	TGTGCCTGGAGTGTTGGCGGGAGTGCCAAAGACATTCAGTACTTC	CAWSVGGSAKDIQYF
few	TRBD2	TRBV6-1	TRBJ2-2	TGTGCCAGCAGCCCCCCTAGCGGGAGGGAGAACGGGGAGCTGTTTTTT	CASSPPSGRENGELFF
many	.	TRBV11-2	TRBJ2-4	TGTGCCAGCAGCACACGCCTCTCTACCTTAGAAAACATTCAGTACTTC	CASSTRLSTLENIQYF
many	.	TRBV6-2/TRBV6-3	TRBJ1-1	TGTGCCAGCAGTTTCCCCCAGGGCCCCGCCACTGAAGCTTTCTTT	CASSFPQGPATEAFF
many	TRBD2	TRBV9	TRBJ2-2	TGTGCCAGCAGCGTGAGCCTTAGCGGGACGAACACCGGGGAGCTGTTTTTT	CASSVSLSGTNTGELFF
many	.	TRBV18	TRBJ1-1	TGTGCCAGCTCACCAACGGCGGTAATATGGGAAGCTTTCTTT	CASSPTAVIWEAFF
many	.	TRBV27	TRBJ2-1	TGTGCCAGCAATAAGGGCAATGAGCAGTTCTTC	CASNKGNEQFF
few	.	TRBV4-1	TRBJ2-1	TGCGCCAGCAGCCAAGGGCGTTCGCGGGGCTCCTACAATGAGCAGTTCTTC	CASSQGRSRGSYNEQFF
many	.	TRBV6-2/TRBV6-3	TRBJ2-7	TGTGCCAGCAGCCCGGGACTGCCGACCTACGAGCAGTACTTC	CASSPGLPTYEQYF
many	TRBD2	TRBV11-2	TRBJ2-1	TGTGCCAGCAGCTTTGGAGCGGGAGGTCCCTACAATGAGCAGTTCTTC	CASSFGAGGPYNEQFF
many	.	TRBV6-5	TRBJ1-3	TGTGCCAGCAGTTACGGAGTCATTCAGGGCTCTGGAAACACCATATATTTT	CASSYGVIQGSGNTIYF
once	.	TRBV7-9	TRBJ1-4	TGCGCCAGCAGCTCATCAACAGGGAGGCCCAATGAAAAACTGTTTTTT	CASSSSTGRPNEKLFF
few	.	TRBV6-9	TRBJ1-1	TGTGCCAGCAGTTACTCGAATCCTGGGGACACTGAAGCTTTCTTT	CASSYSNPGDTEAFF
few	.	TRBV4-3	TRBJ2-2	TGCGCCAGCAGCCAAGTTCCAGAATTTAGACGTGGGGAGCTGTTTTTT	CASSQVPEFRRGELFF
many	TRBD2	TRBV20-1	TRBJ2-1	TGCAGTGCTAGGTCCGGGACTAGTTTCTACAATGAGCAGTTCTTC	CSARSGTSFYNEQFF
many	.	TRBV5-8	TRBJ2-7	TGTGCCAGCAGCCCCGTGTACGAGCAGTACTTC	CASSPVYEQYF
few	.	TRBV6-5	TRBJ2-3	TGTGCCAGCAGTTACCTGCGGGCTGCAGATACGCAGTATTTT	CASSYLRAADTQYF
many	.	TRBV27	TRBJ2-5	TGTGCCAGCAGTTTGATTTCGGGAGTAAGTGGGCAAGAGACCCAGTACTTC	CASSLISGVSGQETQYF
many	.	TRBV30	TRBJ2-4	TGTGCCTGGAGTGTCGGTGGGTACGCCAAAAACATTCAGTACTTC	CAWSVGGYAKNIQYF
.	.	TRBV20-1	TRBJ2-6	TGCAGTGCTAGAGAAGGAGCTGGGGCCAACGTCCTGACTTTC	CSAREGAGANVLTF
many	TRBD1	TRBV20-1	TRBJ1-5	TGCAGTGCCGCTGACAGGGGACGCGGCAATCAGCCCCAGCATTTT	CSAADRGRGNQPQHF
.	TRBD2	TRBV29-1	TRBJ2-3	TGCAGCGTTGAGACTAGCAGGCGGAGAGATACGCAGTATTTT	CSVETSRRRDTQYF
few	.	TRBV5-1	TRBJ2-3	TGTGCCAGCAGTGGGGGGCCGCTTTCGGATACGCAGTATTTT	CASSGGPLSDTQYF
many	.	TRBV28	TRBJ2-3	TGTGCCAGCAGTCCCCGCGGGGGGACAGGCGGGCGAGATACGCAGTATTTT	CASSPRGGTGGRDTQYF
many	.	TRBV11-2	TRBJ2-7	TGTGCCAGCAGCACCGACGACAGAACCTACGAGCAGTACTTC	CASSTDDRTYEQYF
few	TRBD2	TRBV30	TRBJ2-2	TGTGCCCGGCTAAGCGGGAGTGAGGACACCGGGGAGCTGCTTTTT	CARLSGSEDTGELLF
.	TRBD1	TRBV9	TRBJ2-7	TGTGCCAGCAGCGTCTCCACAGGGGCAGAGCAGTACTTC	CASSVSTGAEQYF
few	TRBD2	TRBV29-1	TRBJ2-7	TGCAGCGTTGAAAATCCCGGTAGCGGGAGCTACGAGCAGTACTTC	CSVENPGSGSYEQYF
many	.	TRBV7-2	TRBJ2-1	TGTGCCAGCAGCTTAGGACGGGCAGAATACAATGAGCAGTTCTTC	CASSLGRAEYNEQFF
many	.	TRBV18	TRBJ2-3	TGTGCCAGCTCTGAAAAGAGGCAAGATACGCAGTATTTT	CASSEKRQDTQYF
many	.	TRBV11-2	TRBJ2-1	TGTGCCAGCAGGTCAGGGTTCTACAATGAGCAGTTCTTC	CASRSGFYNEQFF